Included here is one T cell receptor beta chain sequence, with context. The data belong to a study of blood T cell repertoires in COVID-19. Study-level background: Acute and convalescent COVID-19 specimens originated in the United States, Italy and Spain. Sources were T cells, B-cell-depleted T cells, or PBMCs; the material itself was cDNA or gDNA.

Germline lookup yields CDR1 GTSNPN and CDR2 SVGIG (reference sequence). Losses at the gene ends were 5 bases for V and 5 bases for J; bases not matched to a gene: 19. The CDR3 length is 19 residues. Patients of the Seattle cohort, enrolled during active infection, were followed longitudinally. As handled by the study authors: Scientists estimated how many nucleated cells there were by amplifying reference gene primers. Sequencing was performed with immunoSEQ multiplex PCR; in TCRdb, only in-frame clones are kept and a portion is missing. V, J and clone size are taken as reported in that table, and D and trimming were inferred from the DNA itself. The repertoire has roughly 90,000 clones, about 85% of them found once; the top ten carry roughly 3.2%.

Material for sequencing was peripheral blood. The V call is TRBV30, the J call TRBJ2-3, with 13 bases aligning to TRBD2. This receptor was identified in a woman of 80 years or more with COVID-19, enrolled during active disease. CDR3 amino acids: CAWSGGRTSGSIVIDTQYF. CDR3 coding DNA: TGTGCCTGGTCCGGGGGGAGGACTAGCGGGAGTATCGTTATAGATACGCAGTATTTT.